The next 17 T cell receptor beta chains were all read from a single sample in a study of spatial heterogeneity in lung cancer. TCRdb fed the 5' RACE reads into MiXCR, producing one record per CDR3 protein. In the table there are roughly 40,000 distinct CDR3 sequences, almost 7% of which are singletons. Indicated time point: sample taken at primary tumor resection. The sample in question was PBMCs, obtained at surgery. Receptors originate from a female donor with early-stage non-small cell lung cancer.

This clonotype was detected many times. This chain uses TRBV7-2 with TRBJ1-2; TRBD1 agrees at 8 bases. Germline lookup yields CDR1 SGHTA and CDR2 FQGNSA. V lost 7 bases and J lost 5; bases outside the gene matches: 12. The CDR3 covers 15 residues. DNA for the CDR3: TGTGCCAGCAACAATGCAGGGGGCGAGGGGTATGGCTACACCTTC. It translates to CASNNAGGEGYGYTF.

This clonotype was recorded at least ten times. The V gene is TRBV4-1, the J gene TRBJ1-2; unclear D gene. The V end was cut by 1 base, the J end by 3 bases, with 12 bases between. CDR1 and CDR2 from the germline V gene are MGHRA and YSYEKL. The CDR3 totals 15 residues. The CDR3 nucleotides read TGCGCCAGCAGCCAAGTCCCTGGGGTCTACTATGGCTACACCTTC. It codes for CASSQVPGVYYGYTF.

This clonotype was seen at least ten times. The chain couples TRBV10-1 to TRBJ2-1, with a weak D call TRBD2 (6 bases). V was shortened by 3 bases and J by 5 bases, with 11 bases between the two germline ends. The CDR3 extends over 14 amino acids. From germline, CDR1 is WNHNN and CDR2 SYGVQD (reference sequence). The CDR3 loop reads CASSDTGGNNEQFF. The CDR3 DNA sequence: TGCGCCAGCAGTGATACAGGAGGGAACAATGAGCAGTTCTTC.

The table lists this clonotype with many counts. The rearrangement joins TRBV3-1 to TRBJ2-3, with D unclear. The germline V and J ends were trimmed by 3 bases and 8 bases, with 9 bases remaining between them. CDR3 size: 12 residues. CDR1 and CDR2 (germline): LGHDT, YNNKEL (reference sequence). CDR3 sequence (DNA): TGTGCCAGCAGCCAGGCACTTGGTACGCAGTATTTT. Protein product: CASSQALGTQYF.

At least ten counts were recorded for this clonotype. This CDR3 reads CASSFLAEAFF. CDR3 nucleotide sequence: TGTGCCAGCAGTTTTCTGGCTGAAGCTTTCTTT. J is TRBJ1-1 and V is TRBV12-3 or TRBV12-4; no clear D gene. V was clipped by 3 bases and J by 6 bases, with 5 bases between them. This CDR3 spans 11 amino acids.

This chain joins TRBV5-4 and TRBJ2-5; possible D gene TRBD1, 7 bases. The length of the CDR3 is 17 residues. Germline-derived CDR1 and CDR2 are SGHNT and YYREEE (reference sequence). The germline V and J ends were trimmed by 2 bases and 0 bases, with 17 bases remaining between them. The CDR3 bases are TGTGCCAGCAGCTTAAGGGGAGGCAGGGGGAACCAAGAGACCCAGTACTTC. Protein sequence: CASSLRGGRGNQETQYF.

This clonotype was seen at least ten times. The J gene is TRBJ2-5, the V gene TRBV27, with TRBD2 as a possible D gene (6 bases). The CDR3 length is 15 residues. The ends were cut back, 8 bases at V and 5 bases at J, with 21 bases in the middle. Germline CDR1 reads MNHEY; CDR2 reads SMNVEV (reference sequence). In nucleotides, the CDR3 is TGTGCCAGCGTATCCCGGGGGACCCCAGGGGAGACCCAGTACTTC. It translates to CASVSRGTPGETQYF.

This clonotype was observed once. The chain couples TRBV9 to TRBJ2-5; D not certain. V lost 1 base and J 0 bases, leaving 4 bases between the germline ends. Germline values: CDR1 SGDLS, CDR2 YYNGEE. This CDR3 region has 13 residues. The CDR3 sequence is CASSVSDQETQYF. DNA for the CDR3: TGTGCCAGCAGCGTATCCGACCAAGAGACCCAGTACTTC.

This clonotype was observed at least ten times. The gene calls are TRBV7-8 and TRBJ1-6, with D possibly TRBD1 on 5 matching bases. The germline V gene has CDR1 SGHVS and CDR2 FQNEAQ. CDR3 length: 17 amino acids. Trimming pared 6 bases from V and 0 bases from J, leaving 15 bases between. The DNA of the CDR3 is TGTGCCAGCAGGAGGACGACAGACAGCTCCTATAATTCACCCCTCCACTTT. Its protein is CASRRTTDSSYNSPLHF.

This clonotype was seen ten or more times. The chain is built from TRBV3-1 and TRBJ2-3; D is possibly TRBD2 (6 bases). This CDR3 region has 15 residues. V lost 5 bases and J lost 6, with 18 bases in between. Germline assignment: CDR1 LGHDT and CDR2 YNNKEL (reference sequence). CDR3 DNA sequence: TGTGCCAGCAGCGGGACTTCGGCTATTGGTGATACGCAGTATTTT. The encoded protein is CASSGTSAIGDTQYF.

This clonotype appeared a few times. The gene calls are TRBV20-1 and TRBJ1-1, with TRBD1 identical over 11 bases. The CDR3 length is 15 residues. Trimming at V came to 4 bases and at J to 1 base, leaving 5 bases not matched to a gene. CDR1 is DFQATT and CDR2 is SNEGSKA in the germline V gene (reference sequence). The CDR3 DNA follows: TGCAGTGCTATGGGACAGGGGGTCGCGAACACTGAAGCTTTCTTT. This translates into CSAMGQGVANTEAFF.

This chain links TRBV4-1 with TRBJ2-4; 12 bases fit TRBD2. The germline CDR1 and CDR2 sequences are MGHRA and YSYEKL. The V segment lost 1 base and the J segment 8 bases; nucleotides outside the gene matches: 0. CDR3 size: 14 residues. For the CDR3, the DNA is TGCGCCAGCAGCCAAGGGACTAGCGGGGACATTCAGTACTTC. Translating it yields CASSQGTSGDIQYF.

There are a few counts of this clonotype. V and J are TRBV5-1 and TRBJ1-5; D is unresolved. Germline CDR1 reads SGHRS; CDR2 reads YFSETQ. This CDR3 is built from 12 residues. Trimming took 0 bases from V and 4 from J, leaving 2 bases between them. This CDR3 reads CASSLGNQPQHF. The CDR3, as DNA: TGCGCCAGCAGCTTGGGTAATCAGCCCCAGCATTTT.

The chain uses TRBV15 and TRBJ2-5; 9 nucleotides line up with TRBD2. The trim removed 3 bases at V and 5 bases at J, leaving 7 bases unmatched. This CDR3 is 15 amino acids long. Germline V gene lookup returns CDR1 LNHNV and CDR2 YYDKDF (reference sequence). The DNA for the CDR3 is TGTGCCACCAGCAGGGAAGCGGGGGGAGGGGAGACCCAGTACTTC. Encoded protein: CATSREAGGGETQYF.

The sample holds many counts of this clonotype. The V gene is TRBV3-1, the J gene TRBJ2-7; D uncertain. CDR3 length: 14 residues. CDR1 LGHDT and CDR2 YNNKEL come from the germline V gene (reference sequence). V lost 0 bases to trimming and J lost 2 bases, with 8 bases between them. CDR3 amino acids: CASSQERPPYEQYF. The CDR3, as DNA: TGTGCCAGCAGCCAAGAACGTCCCCCCTACGAGCAGTACTTC.

In this sample, this clonotype turned up many times. CDR3 in amino acids: CASSIGIPPSGANVLTF. CDR3 bases: TGTGCCAGCAGTATTGGGATCCCCCCCTCTGGGGCCAACGTCCTGACTTTC. The V and J genes are TRBV28 and TRBJ2-6, with D unresolved. This CDR3 spans 17 amino acids. V dropped 5 bases and J dropped 0 bases, with 14 bases sitting between them. Germline values: CDR1 MDHEN, CDR2 SYDVKM.

This clonotype was seen ten or more times. The V gene is TRBV4-1, the J gene TRBJ1-2; 9 bases fit TRBD1. This CDR3 is built from 14 residues. The junction had 8 bases not matched to a gene; V was cut back by 4 bases and J by 8 bases. CDR1 and CDR2 from the germline V gene are MGHRA and YSYEKL. CDR3 bases: TGCGCCAGCAGCCCCCGGGACAGGGCTTGGGGCTACACCTTC. Translating gives CASSPRDRAWGYTF.